The 19 T cell receptor beta chains listed next were all sequenced from one sample in a study of T cell responses to AZD1222 COVID-19 vaccine listed by TCRdb under 2021. In light of the paper, this sample's time point label describes: baseline before first vaccination. Library prep was done by the immunoSEQ multiplex PCR assay. This is the immuneACCESS table as TCRdb keeps it, with only in-frame sequences that have V and J called. A part of the clones is gone; compared with another copy, unresolved V genes explain less than half, and the rest is unexplained. Within this sample are approximately 64,000 clones, with less than 90% of them counted one time only. 7.3% of the sample is in the top ten clones. Source: peripheral blood, taken on day 0 of AZD1222 vaccination. The receptor set was obtained from an adult in good health.

This chain connects TRBV2 to TRBJ2-7; D is unresolved. The CDR3 sequence is 11 residues long. V lost 6 bases to trimming and J lost 0 bases, with 3 bases between them. Germline CDR1 and CDR2: SNHLY and FYNNEI. DNA for the CDR3: TGTGCCAGCAGAAGCTCCTACGAGCAGTACTTC. It codes for CASRSSYEQYF.

The CDR3 sequence is CASSDQGVGEKLFF. CDR3 sequence (DNA): TGTGCCAGCAGTGACCAGGGGGTTGGTGAAAAACTGTTTTTT. The genes are TRBV6-2 or TRBV6-3 and TRBJ1-4; 7 positions agree with TRBD1. Trimming removed 5 bases from V and 7 bases from J; junction bases left unmatched: 7. In germline, CDR1 is MNHEY, CDR2 SVGEGT. The CDR3 is made up of 14 amino acids.

The chain carries TRBV4-1 and TRBJ2-2; possible D gene TRBD1, 5 bases. CDR3 length: 14 amino acids. With 3 bases removed from V and 5 bases from J, the gap between germline ends came to 10 bases. Germline V CDR1 and CDR2: MGHRA, YSYEKL. CDR3 coding DNA: TGCGCCAGCAGCCAGCTACAGGTGACCGGGGAGCTGTTTTTT. Protein product: CASSQLQVTGELFF.

CDR3 in DNA: TGTGCCACCAGGGGGTGGACCGGCGGTGAGCAGTTCTTC. It specifies CATRGWTGGEQFF. The chain has TRBV24-1 and TRBJ2-1; D remains ambiguous. Germline V lookup: CDR1 KGHDR, CDR2 SFDVKD. The CDR3 spans 13 residues. The germline V and J ends were trimmed by 7 bases and 9 bases, with 15 bases remaining between them.

The rearrangement joins TRBV18 to TRBJ1-6; D is possibly TRBD1 (5 bases). The V end was cut by 3 bases, the J end by 8 bases, with 11 bases between. The CDR3 sequence is 14 residues long. Germline assignment: CDR1 KGHSH and CDR2 LQKENI. The CDR3 region has the DNA TGTGCCAGCTCACCCGGGGGGGACGATTCACCCCTCCACTTT. It encodes CASSPGGDDSPLHF.

This chain uses TRBV2 with TRBJ2-3; TRBD2 is a possible D gene (5 bases). CDR3 length: 13 amino acids. The germline V gene has CDR1 SNHLY and CDR2 FYNNEI. V lost 6 bases and J 6 bases, leaving 13 bases between the germline ends. CDR3 in DNA: TGTGCCAGCAGGGCCGGGGAGCACGATACGCAGTATTTT. It is translated as CASRAGEHDTQYF.

Details on this clone: Mismatch with germline at one junction end may stem from a read error. The chain employs TRBV4-3 and TRBJ2-7; 8 nucleotides align to TRBD1. CDR3 length equals 14 residues. Germline CDR1 reads LGHNA; CDR2 reads YSLEER. CDR3 DNA sequence: TGCGCCAGCAGCCAACAGGACAGGGAAAGCGAGCGGTACTTC. Protein product: CASSQQDRESERYF.

The CDR3 is CAITPQLSSYNEQFF. The CDR3 DNA is TGTGCCATCACCCCGCAACTAAGCTCCTACAATGAGCAGTTCTTC. This chain connects TRBV10-3 to TRBJ2-1; D remains unclear. In germline, CDR1 is ENHRY, CDR2 SYGVKD. V dropped 7 bases and J dropped 0 bases, with 13 bases sitting between them. This CDR3 has 15 residues.

The table lists this clone with a few counts. The chain employs TRBV7-9 and TRBJ1-2; D unclear. The V gene lost 3 bases and the J gene lost 3 bases, with 11 bases spanning the gap. CDR1 is SEHNR and CDR2 is FQNEAQ in the germline V gene (reference sequence). The CDR3 runs 14 residues. As DNA, the CDR3 is TGTGCCAGCAGCTTGTCGGACGAAGACTATGGCTACACCTTC. Translating gives CASSLSDEDYGYTF.

The V gene is TRBV19, the J gene TRBJ1-3; possibly TRBD1 for D (6 bases). Germline V lookup: CDR1 LNHDA, CDR2 SQIVND (reference sequence). Trimming shortened V by 2 bases and J by 2 bases, and 10 bases separated the two germline ends. This CDR3 has 15 residues. CDR3 DNA sequence: TGTGCCAGTAGTATATCCGGGACAACTGGAAACACCATATATTTT. It translates to CASSISGTTGNTIYF.

This clone came up once. The chain has TRBV6-5 and TRBJ1-2, with a tentative D call TRBD1 (5 bases). Germline V gene sequence: CDR1 MNHEY, CDR2 SVGAGI. The CDR3 is 15 residues long. Deletions cut 10 bases from V and 4 bases from J, with 22 bases between. In DNA, the CDR3 is TGTGCCATCTTGAAGTATGGAGACAGACCCTATGGCTACACCTTC. It is translated as CAILKYGDRPYGYTF.

The chain uses TRBV11-3 and TRBJ2-7, with D unclear. The CDR3 has 11 amino acids. Germline V gene lookup returns CDR1 SGHNT and CDR2 YENEEA. Trimming took 4 bases from V and 6 from J, leaving 7 bases between them. For the CDR3, the DNA is TGTGCCAGCAGCTCTTTCGGCGAGCAGTACTTC. Protein: CASSSFGEQYF. Filled out from reference TRBV11-3 and TRBJ2-7, the complete variable domain reads EAGVVQSPRYKIIEKKQPVAFWCNPISGHNTLYWYLQNLGQGPELLIRYENEEAVDDSQLPKDRFSAERLKGVDSTLKIQPAELGDSAVYLCASSSFGEQYFGPGTRLTVT.

The V and J genes are TRBV15 and TRBJ2-1, with TRBD1 matching 7 bases. CDR1 and CDR2 from the germline V gene are LNHNV and YYDKDF (reference sequence). V trimming: 4 bases; J trimming: 9 bases; junction bases outside the gene matches: 12. This CDR3 has 15 residues. CDR3 DNA sequence: TGTGCCACCAGCAAAGACAGGGAAGGTTATGGTGAGCAGTTCTTC. It yields the protein CATSKDREGYGEQFF.

The rearrangement joins TRBV6-1 to TRBJ2-7; no reliable D call. The CDR3 has 15 amino acids. The germline CDR1 and CDR2 sequences are MNHNS and SASEGT. Trimming stripped 2 bases from V and 0 bases from J, with 11 bases between. CDR3 protein: CASSEPRQYSYEQYF. The DNA for the CDR3 is TGTGCCAGCAGTGAACCCAGACAATACTCCTACGAGCAGTACTTC.

The chain links TRBV19 to TRBJ1-5; D unresolved. The CDR3 totals 14 residues. V lost 4 bases to trimming and J lost 0 bases, with 7 bases between them. Germline V gene data show CDR1 as LNHDA and CDR2 as SQIVND (reference sequence). The CDR3 DNA reads as TGTGCCAGTAGTAGGTCGGCTAGCAATCAGCCCCAGCATTTT. Translating gives CASSRSASNQPQHF.

This clone was detected only once. The chain joins TRBV7-9 to TRBJ1-3, with TRBD1 identical over 7 bases. Germline V gene sequence: CDR1 SEHNR, CDR2 FQNEAQ (reference sequence). The CDR3 consists of 15 residues. V lost 4 bases and J lost 7; bases outside the gene matches: 10. The DNA for the CDR3 is TGTGCCAGCAGCTCCAACCGACAGGGTCGTAACACCATATATTTT. It specifies CASSSNRQGRNTIYF.

CDR3 DNA sequence: TGTGCCATCAGTGTGGGACAGGAGAATCAGCCCCAGCATTTT. As protein: CAISVGQENQPQHF. V usage is TRBV10-3 and J usage is TRBJ1-5, with 8 positions matching TRBD1. The germline V gene encodes CDR1 ENHRY and CDR2 SYGVKD. With 4 bases clipped from V and 4 bases from J, the junction kept 3 bases outside the gene matches. This CDR3 has 14 residues.

V gene TRBV27 combines with J gene TRBJ2-1; D is perhaps TRBD1 (6 bases). V lost 6 bases and J lost 6, with 15 bases in between. Germline lookup yields CDR1 MNHEY and CDR2 SMNVEV (reference sequence). The CDR3 totals 14 residues. The CDR3 DNA follows: TGTGCCAGCAGCCGGACAGCTATGGGCAATGAGCAGTTCTTC. Its protein product is CASSRTAMGNEQFF.

In this sample, this clone turned up a few times. This chain links TRBV4-3 with TRBJ2-7, with TRBD2 as a possible D gene (6 bases). V gave up 3 bases and J gave up 6 bases, with 12 bases separating them. In germline, CDR1 is LGHNA, CDR2 YSLEER. The CDR3 runs 13 residues. The CDR3 here is CASSQGGPGEQYF. The CDR3 DNA is TGCGCCAGCAGCCAGGGGGGACCAGGCGAGCAGTACTTC.